Below are 32 T cell receptor beta chains sequenced from a single sample in a study of T cell responses to AZD1222 COVID-19 vaccine. The assay was immunoSEQ multiplex PCR, and TCRdb's table has in-frame clones only and misses some. This sample has around 100,000 clones; roughly 90% occur once, and the top ten carry roughly 1.1%. Sequencing was performed on peripheral blood, taken on day 0 of AZD1222 vaccination. The source of these receptors is an adult in good health.

Here the CDR3 reads CASSFGQPSGNTIYF. In nucleotides, the CDR3 is TGTGCCAGCAGTTTTGGACAACCCTCTGGAAACACCATATATTTT. The genes are TRBV28 and TRBJ1-3, with a weak D call TRBD1 (5 bases). Germline V lookup: CDR1 MDHEN, CDR2 SYDVKM. The V and J ends lost 3 bases and 0 bases respectively, with 9 bases between them. The CDR3 length is 15 residues.

The chain carries TRBV6-5 and TRBJ1-2, with a possible D match to TRBD1 (5 bases). CDR3 size: 14 residues. Germline CDR1 MNHEY, CDR2 SVGAGI. The germline V and J ends were trimmed by 1 base and 7 bases, with 13 bases remaining between them. The CDR3 loop reads CASSYLGRESGYTF. The CDR3 DNA follows: TGTGCCAGCAGTTACTTGGGCAGGGAAAGTGGCTACACCTTC.

J is TRBJ2-7 and V is TRBV7-2, with D perhaps TRBD1 (6 bases). Trimming stripped 0 bases from V and 12 bases from J, with 15 bases between. This CDR3 spans 13 amino acids. Germline CDR1 reads SGHTA; CDR2 reads FQGNSA. As DNA, the CDR3 is TGTGCCAGCAGCTTAGCTTCCCGGGACACTCCGTACTTC. Amino acids: CASSLASRDTPYF.

The CDR3 nucleotides are TGCGCCAGCAGCACGGACAGGGGGTACGAGACCCAGTACTTC. It encodes CASSTDRGYETQYF. The gene calls are TRBV5-1 and TRBJ2-5, with 10 bases that match TRBD1. V lost 4 bases, J lost 5 bases, and 5 bases stayed unmatched. The CDR3 extends over 14 amino acids. The germline V gene encodes CDR1 SGHRS and CDR2 YFSETQ.

The V gene is TRBV4-1, the J gene TRBJ2-5, with D hard to call. The ends were cut back, 0 bases at V and 6 bases at J, with 14 bases in the middle. The germline CDR1 and CDR2 sequences are MGHRA and YSYEKL. The CDR3 is 15 residues long. Written as DNA, the CDR3 is TGCGCCAGCAGCCAAGAAGTCCTGGGTTTAAAGACCCAGTACTTC. The encoded protein is CASSQEVLGLKTQYF.

Here the CDR3 reads CASSISGQGAQETQYF. The CDR3 DNA reads as TGTGCCAGTAGTATATCGGGGCAGGGGGCTCAAGAGACCCAGTACTTC. This chain uses TRBV19 with TRBJ2-5; TRBD1 agrees at 8 bases. The CDR3 consists of 16 residues. CDR1 and CDR2 from the germline V gene are LNHDA and SQIVND (reference sequence). V shed 2 bases and J 2 bases; nucleotides not matched to a gene: 7. The whole variable domain, remainder taken from reference TRBV19 and TRBJ2-5, is DGGITQSPKYLFRKEGQNVTLSCEQNLNHDAMYWYRQDPGQGLRLIYYSQIVNDFQKGDIAEGYSVSREKKESFPLTVTSAQKNPTAFYLCASSISGQGAQETQYFGPGTRLLVL.

V gene TRBV4-2 combines with J gene TRBJ1-1; no clear D. Germline CDR1 reads LGHNA; CDR2 reads YNFKEQ. The CDR3 is 15 residues long. With 0 bases removed from V and 7 bases from J, the gap between germline ends came to 15 bases. The DNA of the CDR3 is TGTGCCAGCAGCCAAGATCTCGGAGTCTCCTATGAAGCTTTCTTT. This codes for CASSQDLGVSYEAFF.

This chain joins TRBV3-1 (or the pseudogene TRBV3-2) and TRBJ1-6; D gene uncertain. V was trimmed by 3 bases and J by 4 bases, leaving 4 bases between them. Germline V CDR1 and CDR2: LGHDT, YNNKEL (reference sequence). The CDR3 is 13 amino acids. CDR3: CASSQGYNSPLHF. The DNA for the CDR3 is TGTGCCAGCAGCCAGGGTTATAATTCACCCCTCCACTTT.

The chain recombines TRBV3-1 (or the pseudogene TRBV3-2) with TRBJ2-2; D gene ambiguous. The CDR3 has 16 residues. Trimming pared 1 base from V and 2 bases from J, leaving 11 bases between. CDR1 and CDR2 from the germline V gene are LGHDT and YNNKEL (reference sequence). The CDR3 nucleotides read TGTGCCAGCAGCCAAGTCTACCCGGCAAACACCGGGGAGCTGTTTTTT. Translating gives CASSQVYPANTGELFF.

This rearrangement joins TRBV19 to TRBJ1-2; D is unclear. The CDR3 spans 15 residues. Looked up from germline, CDR1 is LNHDA and CDR2 is SQIVND (reference sequence). The V end was cut by 3 bases, the J end by 5 bases, with 16 bases between. CDR3 sequence reads: CASSIPDPLGYGYTF. DNA for the CDR3: TGTGCCAGTAGTATTCCTGACCCCCTGGGATATGGCTACACCTTC.

The chain combines TRBV6-5 with TRBJ1-2; D unresolved. V was clipped by 3 bases and J by 5 bases, with 10 bases between them. CDR3 length equals 13 residues. The germline V gene has CDR1 MNHEY and CDR2 SVGAGI. CDR3 residues: CASSYLGGYGYTF. The CDR3 bases are TGTGCCAGCAGTTATCTGGGCGGTTATGGCTACACCTTC.

V is TRBV6-2 or TRBV6-3 and J is TRBJ2-7; D is undetermined. Germline assignment: CDR1 MNHEY and CDR2 SVGEGT. Trimming left V 3 bases short and J 2 bases short, with 11 bases between. This CDR3 region has 14 residues. CDR3 in amino acids: CASSYTARTYEQYF. In DNA, the CDR3 is TGTGCCAGCAGTTATACGGCGAGGACCTACGAGCAGTACTTC.

J is TRBJ1-1 and V is TRBV4-3, with TRBD1 matching 9 bases. Germline V lookup: CDR1 LGHNA, CDR2 YSLEER. The CDR3 sequence is 15 residues long. V gave up 0 bases and J gave up 5 bases; unmatched junction bases: 4. DNA for the CDR3: TGCGCCAGCAGCCAAGATCGGACAGGGGAAACTGAAGCTTTCTTT. Translation gives CASSQDRTGETEAFF.

This chain uses TRBV19 with TRBJ2-3; possibly TRBD1 for D (5 bases). Germline CDR1 reads LNHDA; CDR2 reads SQIVND (reference sequence). The ends were cut back, 5 bases at V and 3 bases at J, with 9 bases in the middle. This CDR3 comprises 13 residues. The CDR3 is CASSPQGTDTQYF. CDR3 DNA sequence: TGTGCCAGTAGTCCCCAGGGTACAGATACGCAGTATTTT. Full variable domain (remainder filled in from reference TRBV19 and TRBJ2-3): DGGITQSPKYLFRKEGQNVTLSCEQNLNHDAMYWYRQDPGQGLRLIYYSQIVNDFQKGDIAEGYSVSREKKESFPLTVTSAQKNPTAFYLCASSPQGTDTQYFGPGTRLTVL.

Notes on this clone: Other DNA sequences of this sample code for an identical CDR3. The V and J genes are TRBV12-3 or TRBV12-4 and TRBJ1-3, with D unclear. CDR3 size: 11 residues. Trimming pared 5 bases from V and 8 bases from J, leaving 7 bases between. The CDR3 sequence is CASSLLYTIYF. In DNA, the CDR3 is TGTGCCAGCAGTCTGTTATACACCATATATTTT.

This CDR3 reads CAWKRGSTDTQYF. The CDR3 DNA reads TGTGCCTGGAAAAGGGGGAGCACAGATACGCAGTATTTT. This chain joins TRBV30 and TRBJ2-3; the D gene is possibly TRBD1 (6 bases). V dropped 4 bases and J dropped 0 bases, with 8 bases sitting between them. CDR1 GTSNPN and CDR2 SVGIG come from the germline V gene (reference sequence). There are 13 residues in the CDR3. The full variable domain, with the rest looked up from reference TRBV30 and TRBJ2-3, is SQTIHQWPATLVQPVGSPLSLECTVEGTSNPNLYWYRQAAGRGLQLLFYSVGIGQISSEVPQNLSASRPQDRQFILSSKKLLLSDSGFYLCAWKRGSTDTQYFGPGTRLTVL.

The rearrangement links TRBV3-1 (or the pseudogene TRBV3-2) to TRBJ1-1; D ambiguous. Trimming removed 0 bases from V and 4 bases from J, with 9 bases in between. Looked up from germline, CDR1 is LGHDT and CDR2 is YNNKEL (reference sequence). This CDR3 is 14 amino acids long. The DNA of the CDR3 is TGTGCCAGCAGCCAAGACGCTCTGACCACTGAAGCTTTCTTT. Amino acids: CASSQDALTTEAFF.

In its sample, this clone was seen once. The J gene is TRBJ2-2, the V gene TRBV19, with D possibly called TRBD1 or TRBD2 (6 bases each). The CDR3 covers 12 residues. Germline V gene sequence: CDR1 LNHDA, CDR2 SQIVND (reference sequence). The V gene lost 7 bases and the J gene lost 7 bases, with 10 bases spanning the gap. CDR3 in amino acids: CASTKGGGELFF. CDR3 sequence (DNA): TGTGCCAGTACTAAGGGGGGCGGGGAGCTGTTTTTT. Filled out from reference TRBV19 and TRBJ2-2, the complete variable domain reads DGGITQSPKYLFRKEGQNVTLSCEQNLNHDAMYWYRQDPGQGLRLIYYSQIVNDFQKGDIAEGYSVSREKKESFPLTVTSAQKNPTAFYLCASTKGGGELFFGEGSRLTVL.

The rearrangement links TRBV30 to TRBJ2-7; D is undetermined. V lost 5 bases to trimming and J lost 1 base, with 9 bases between them. The CDR3 totals 12 residues. CDR1 and CDR2 from the germline V gene are GTSNPN and SVGIG (reference sequence). CDR3 coding DNA: TGTGCCTGGGGAGACGGTTCCTACGAGCAGTACTTC. It translates to CAWGDGSYEQYF.

This chain connects TRBV4-2 to TRBJ2-5; TRBD2 agrees at 8 bases. Germline CDR1 and CDR2: LGHNA and YNFKEQ. Germline trimming cut 4 bases from V and 0 bases from J; bases unmatched to any gene: 10. The CDR3 is 17 amino acids. CDR3 sequence reads: CASSPLWERGNQETQYF. As DNA, the CDR3 is TGTGCCAGCAGCCCCCTCTGGGAGCGGGGGAACCAAGAGACCCAGTACTTC.

This chain joins TRBV7-2 and TRBJ2-3; 13 bases match TRBD2. Germline CDR1 and CDR2: SGHTA and FQGNSA. V was pared by 3 bases and J by 0 bases, with 6 bases of the junction left unmatched. The CDR3 contains 18 residues. CDR3 loop: CASSLGTSGRGSTDTQYF. The CDR3 DNA follows: TGTGCCAGCAGCTTGGGCACTAGCGGGAGGGGCAGCACAGATACGCAGTATTTT.

This chain connects TRBV20-1 to TRBJ2-1, with D tentatively TRBD2 (5 bases). Germline assignment: CDR1 DFQATT and CDR2 SNEGSKA (reference sequence). Trimming shortened V by 3 bases and J by 10 bases, and 19 bases separated the two germline ends. The CDR3 totals 14 residues. The DNA for the CDR3 is TGCAGTGCTAGTGAGGCGGGTCCCCCCAGAGAGCAGTTCTTC. Translation: CSASEAGPPREQFF.

The chain is built from TRBV7-9 and TRBJ2-3; 8 bases line up with TRBD1. From germline, CDR1 is SEHNR and CDR2 FQNEAQ (reference sequence). The CDR3 length is 16 residues. With V trimmed by 4 bases and J by 0 bases, 6 bases remained unmatched. This CDR3 is CASSSDRGASTDTQYF. CDR3 DNA sequence: TGTGCCAGCAGCTCCGACAGGGGCGCTAGCACAGATACGCAGTATTTT.

This chain joins TRBV7-2 and TRBJ1-4, with D possibly being TRBD1 (5 bases). Looked up from germline, CDR1 is SGHTA and CDR2 is FQGNSA. The CDR3 extends over 13 amino acids. V lost 1 base, J lost 7 bases, and 7 bases lay in between. DNA for the CDR3: TGTGCCAGCAGCTTAGTGGGGGTTGAAAAACTGTTTTTT. Amino acids: CASSLVGVEKLFF.

V and J are TRBV7-2 and TRBJ2-7, with a weak D call TRBD2 (6 bases). CDR3 length: 13 amino acids. Germline V gene sequence: CDR1 SGHTA, CDR2 FQGNSA. V was shortened by 2 bases and J by 4 bases, with 9 bases between the two germline ends. The CDR3 DNA follows: TGTGCCAGCAGCTTATTAGCGGTGTACGAGCAGTACTTC. Encoded protein: CASSLLAVYEQYF.

This clone appeared a few times. The chain employs TRBV27 and TRBJ1-1; 12 positions match TRBD1. Germline assignment: CDR1 MNHEY and CDR2 SMNVEV (reference sequence). CDR3 size: 13 residues. The V gene end was trimmed by 5 bases and the J gene end by 11 bases; junction bases not matched to a gene: 6. The CDR3 region is CASSPRDRGPAFF. In DNA, the CDR3 is TGTGCCAGCAGTCCCCGGGACAGGGGGCCGGCTTTCTTT.

The chain is built from TRBV2 and TRBJ1-4; no clear D gene. Germline loops: CDR1 SNHLY, CDR2 FYNNEI. Between the trimmed V and J ends, which lost 7 bases and 4 bases, there was a span of 16 bases. The CDR3 runs 15 residues. The CDR3 DNA reads TGTGCCAGCAATGATGGAACAGCCGATAATGAAAAACTGTTTTTT. This gives the protein CASNDGTADNEKLFF.

The chain links TRBV27 to TRBJ2-7; D not resolved. The CDR3 covers 13 residues. CDR1 MNHEY and CDR2 SMNVEV come from the germline V gene (reference sequence). The V end was cut by 2 bases, the J end by 7 bases, with 12 bases between. CDR3 DNA: TGTGCCAGCAGTTTAAGCTCCGGTGGGGAGCAGTACTTC. Encoded protein: CASSLSSGGEQYF.

The chain carries TRBV3-1 (or the pseudogene TRBV3-2) and TRBJ2-5; the match to TRBD1 covers 8 bases. This CDR3 contains 14 residues. The junction had 3 bases not matched to a gene; V was cut back by 1 base and J by 5 bases. Per the germline V gene, CDR1 is LGHDT and CDR2 is YNNKEL (reference sequence). The CDR3 loop is CASSQGQGMETQYF. The CDR3 DNA reads as TGTGCCAGCAGCCAAGGACAGGGGATGGAGACCCAGTACTTC.

The genes are TRBV7-6 and TRBJ1-2; D perhaps matches TRBD1 (6 bases). CDR1 SGHVS and CDR2 FNYEAQ come from the germline V gene. V was clipped by 5 bases and J by 5 bases, with 18 bases between them. CDR3 length: 15 amino acids. The CDR3 region has the DNA TGTGCCAGCAGCCCTTCCGGGACGGACAGTTATGGCTACACCTTC. This translates into CASSPSGTDSYGYTF.

This clone was recorded only once. This chain joins TRBV5-6 and TRBJ1-2; a weak D match, TRBD1 (5 bases). V was cut by 1 base and J by 3 bases, with 10 bases left in between. The germline V gene encodes CDR1 SGHDT and CDR2 YYEEEE. The CDR3 extends over 14 amino acids. The CDR3 is CASSLWGGDYGYTF. DNA of the CDR3: TGTGCCAGCAGCTTGTGGGGGGGTGACTATGGCTACACCTTC.

This clone was seen a handful of times. This rearrangement joins TRBV4-3 to TRBJ1-1; maybe TRBD1 (6 bases). Per germline, CDR1 LGHNA and CDR2 YSLEER. The CDR3 covers 12 residues. The V and J ends lost 6 bases and 4 bases respectively, with 9 bases between them. DNA of the CDR3: TGCGCCAGCAGGGGGGCCCCCACTGAAGCTTTCTTT. This encodes CASRGAPTEAFF.